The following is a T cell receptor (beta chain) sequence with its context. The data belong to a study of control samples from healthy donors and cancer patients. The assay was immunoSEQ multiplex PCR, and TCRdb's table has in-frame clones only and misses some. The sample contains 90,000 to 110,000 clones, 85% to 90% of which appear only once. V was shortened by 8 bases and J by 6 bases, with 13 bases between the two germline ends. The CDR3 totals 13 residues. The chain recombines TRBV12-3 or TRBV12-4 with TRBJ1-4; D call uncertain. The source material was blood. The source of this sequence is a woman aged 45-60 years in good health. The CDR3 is CASSRRSDEKLFF. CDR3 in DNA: TGTGCCAGCTCCCGACGGAGCGATGAAAAACTGTTTTTT.